The 10 T cell receptor beta chains listed next were all sequenced from one sample in a study of OX40 agonist ivuxolimab in advanced cancers. Sequencing used immunoSEQ multiplex PCR; TCRdb keeps in-frame clones, though not all of them. The table shows some 47,000 clones, with 65% to 85% occurring only once. The sequencing used CD4+ or CD8+ T cells sorted from blood, collected in a trial of the OX40 agonist ivuxolimab. The receptors shown here come from an adult with an advanced solid tumor such as melanoma, head and neck, liver or kidney cancer.

V gene TRBV7-2 combines with J gene TRBJ1-1; perhaps TRBD1 as D (5 bases). CDR3 length equals 13 residues. Germline lookup yields CDR1 SGHTA and CDR2 FQGNSA. Trimming stripped 5 bases from V and 4 bases from J, with 11 bases between. Here the CDR3 reads CASSGGGPTEAFF. CDR3 sequence (DNA): TGTGCCAGCAGCGGCGGGGGTCCCACTGAAGCTTTCTTT. The whole variable domain, remainder taken from reference TRBV7-2 and TRBJ1-1, is GAGVSQSPSNKVTEKGKDVELRCDPISGHTALYWYRQSLGQGLEFLIYFQGNSAPDKSGLPSDRFSAERTGGSVSTLTIQRTQQEDSAVYLCASSGGGPTEAFFGQGTRLTVV.

This clone was detected only a few times. V is TRBV6-5 and J is TRBJ1-4; no clear D gene. This CDR3 is 14 amino acids long. Germline assignment: CDR1 MNHEY and CDR2 SVGAGI. V lost 1 base, J lost 8 bases, and 11 bases lay in between. CDR3 DNA: TGTGCCAGCAGTTACTACTCCCCCCGGGAAAAACTGTTTTTT. The encoded protein is CASSYYSPREKLFF.

The rearrangement uses TRBV5-1 and TRBJ2-7; D gene ambiguous. Trimming cost V 1 base and J 0 bases, with 20 bases left between them. Per the germline V gene, CDR1 is SGHRS and CDR2 is YFSETQ. The CDR3 is 18 residues long. As DNA, the CDR3 is TGCGCCAGCAGCTTGAGGGCGCCAACCACTCTAAGCTCCTACGAGCAGTACTTC. Translation: CASSLRAPTTLSSYEQYF.

The V gene is TRBV30, the J gene TRBJ2-2; 9 bases map to TRBD2. Germline CDR1 reads GTSNPN; CDR2 reads SVGIG (reference sequence). Germline trimming cut 2 bases from V and 4 bases from J; bases unmatched to any gene: 8. The CDR3 loop spans 16 amino acids. CDR3: CAWSRLAGSTTGELFF. CDR3 in DNA: TGTGCCTGGAGTCGCCTAGCGGGATCGACCACCGGGGAGCTGTTTTTT.

The DNA for the CDR3 is TGTGCCAGCAGCTTAGGGGGTAGCGGGAGGCGATACTTC. This translates into CASSLGGSGRRYF. The V gene is TRBV7-6, the J gene TRBJ2-5, with 10 bases matching TRBD2. Looked up from germline, CDR1 is SGHVS and CDR2 is FNYEAQ. Trimming took 1 base from V and 14 from J; bases not matched to a gene: 7. This CDR3 has 13 amino acids. Together with reference TRBV7-6 and TRBJ2-5, the CDR3 gives the full variable domain: GAGVSQSPRYKVTKRGQDVALRCDPISGHVSLYWYRQALGQGPEFLTYFNYEAQQDKSGLPNDRFSAERPEGSISTLTIQRTEQRDSAMYRCASSLGGSGRRYFGPGTRLLVL.

The chain is built from TRBV2 and TRBJ1-1, with D unresolved. The germline gives CDR1 SNHLY, CDR2 FYNNEI. The CDR3 spans 10 residues. The V gene lost 8 bases and the J gene lost 5 bases, with 6 bases spanning the gap. CDR3 region: CASAQTEAFF. The CDR3 region has the DNA TGTGCCAGCGCGCAGACTGAAGCTTTCTTT.

The gene calls are TRBV5-1 and TRBJ2-3; 13 bases are a match to TRBD2. V shed 6 bases, J shed 6 bases, and the junction held 10 bases outside the gene matches. The germline CDR1 and CDR2 sequences are SGHRS and YFSETQ. The CDR3 is made up of 16 amino acids. The CDR3 loop is CASTTGLAGSWDTQYF. The CDR3 coding sequence is TGCGCCAGCACCACGGGACTAGCGGGAAGTTGGGATACGCAGTATTTT.

The chain employs TRBV4-3 and TRBJ2-3; 9 bases fit TRBD1. After removal of 1 base from V and 3 bases from J, the junction contained 2 bases not matched to a gene. The CDR3 consists of 15 residues. Germline loops: CDR1 LGHNA, CDR2 YSLEER. CDR3 sequence: CASSQGDRETDTQYF. DNA of the CDR3: TGCGCCAGCAGCCAAGGGGACAGGGAGACAGATACGCAGTATTTT.

This chain connects TRBV5-8 to TRBJ2-1, with D perhaps matching TRBD2 (7 bases). Trimming removed 0 bases at V and 5 bases at J, with 12 bases between. From germline, CDR1 is SGHTS and CDR2 YDEGEE. The CDR3 is 15 residues long. The DNA for the CDR3 is TGTGCCAGCAGCTTGGATATCGGGGGGCACAATGAGCAGTTCTTC. It translates to CASSLDIGGHNEQFF.

The chain employs TRBV11-2 and TRBJ2-1; a possible D gene is TRBD2 (6 bases). The V gene lost 5 bases and the J gene lost 0 bases, with 11 bases spanning the gap. The CDR3 totals 15 residues. Germline CDR1 and CDR2: SGHAT and FQNNGV. As DNA, the CDR3 is TGTGCCAGCAGCGATTACGGGGGCTCCTACAATGAGCAGTTCTTC. This encodes CASSDYGGSYNEQFF.